This T cell receptor (beta chain) is drawn from a study of blood T cell repertoires in COVID-19. At the level of the study: Italy, Spain and the United States were the sources of the convalescent and acute COVID-19 samples. T cells, B-cell-depleted T cells, or PBMCs provided the cDNA or gDNA that served as material.

The germline CDR1 and CDR2 sequences are SGHVS and FQNEAQ. Trimming took off 0 bases at V and 3 bases at J, with 5 bases between the two ends. This CDR3 has 13 residues. Regarding this clone: The sample contains more than one DNA sequence encoding this CDR3.

Authors' data handling: Estimation of nucleated cell counts was performed using reference gene primer amplification. TCRdb's table, derived via immunoSEQ multiplex PCR, lists solely in-frame clones and lacks some. V, J and clone size are taken as reported in that table, and D and trimming were inferred from the DNA itself. This sample carries around 180,000 clones, approximately 89% of them seen once, and the ten largest clones take around 2.3%. The sequence was obtained from a man aged 40-49 years with active or convalescent COVID-19. Sequenced sample: peripheral blood. The V gene is TRBV7-8, the J gene TRBJ1-2; D remains unclear. CDR3 coding DNA: TGTGCCAGCAGCTTAGCGCGGGACTATGGCTACACCTTC. Translating it yields CASSLARDYGYTF. The complete variable domain, with remaining parts taken from reference TRBV7-8 and TRBJ1-2, reads GAGVSQSPRYKVAKRGQDVALRCDPISGHVSLFWYQQALGQGPEFLTYFQNEAQLDKSGLPSDRFFAERPEGSVSTLKIQRTQQEDSAVYLCASSLARDYGYTFGSGTRLTVV.